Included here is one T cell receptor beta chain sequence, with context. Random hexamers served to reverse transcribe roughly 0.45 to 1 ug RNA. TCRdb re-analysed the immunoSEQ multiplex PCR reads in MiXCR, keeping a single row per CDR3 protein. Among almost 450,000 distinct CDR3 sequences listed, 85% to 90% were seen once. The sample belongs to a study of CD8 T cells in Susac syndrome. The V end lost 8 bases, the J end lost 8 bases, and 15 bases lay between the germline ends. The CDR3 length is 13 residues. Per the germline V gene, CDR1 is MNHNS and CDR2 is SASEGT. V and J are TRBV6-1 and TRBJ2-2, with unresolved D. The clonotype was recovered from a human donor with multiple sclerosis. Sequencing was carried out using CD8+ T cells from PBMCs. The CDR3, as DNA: TGTGCCAGCCCCAAGGCAATTCCGGGGGAGCTGTTTTTT. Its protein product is CASPKAIPGELFF.